The 18 T cell receptor beta chains in this list originate from one sample, sequenced in a study of OX40 agonist ivuxolimab in advanced cancers. Assay used: immunoSEQ multiplex PCR; TCRdb lists only in-frame clones, some missing. The sample has roughly 30,000 clones; roughly 83% are singletons. Here the sequenced sample was CD4+ or CD8+ T cells sorted from blood, taken in a trial of the OX40 agonist ivuxolimab. These receptors came from an adult with an advanced solid tumor such as melanoma, head and neck, liver or kidney cancer.

V and J are TRBV27 and TRBJ2-1; 12 bases fit TRBD2. Germline CDR1 reads MNHEY; CDR2 reads SMNVEV (reference sequence). The CDR3 runs to 18 residues. The junction had 9 bases not matched to a gene; V was cut back by 1 base and J by 5 bases. The CDR3 here is CASSLFPSGRGVHNEQFF. CDR3 sequence (DNA): TGTGCCAGCAGTTTATTCCCTAGCGGGAGGGGGGTCCACAATGAGCAGTTCTTC.

The chain uses TRBV6-6 and TRBJ2-1; D gene ambiguous. Germline V gives CDR1 MNHNY, CDR2 SVGAGI (reference sequence). The CDR3 runs to 13 residues. Trimming pared 6 bases from V and 0 bases from J, leaving 6 bases between. The DNA for the CDR3 is TGTGCCAGCAGCCTTTTCTCCTACAATGAGCAGTTCTTC. Translation: CASSLFSYNEQFF.

The chain combines TRBV4-3 with TRBJ2-1, with 12 bases lining up with TRBD2. V dropped 1 base and J dropped 0; count of bases not matched to a gene: 7. The germline V gene encodes CDR1 LGHNA and CDR2 YSLEER. The CDR3 has 19 amino acids. This CDR3 is CASSQGTSGRKSSYNEQFF. The CDR3 nucleotides read TGCGCCAGCAGCCAAGGCACTAGCGGGAGGAAGAGCTCCTACAATGAGCAGTTCTTC.

This sequence joins TRBV2 and TRBJ2-4; D gene unclear. This CDR3 spans 14 amino acids. CDR1 and CDR2 from the germline V gene are SNHLY and FYNNEI. Trimming left V 8 bases short and J 2 bases short, with 13 bases between. Here the CDR3 DNA reads TGTGCCAGCGAGGACGTCCTATCCAAAAACATTCAGTACTTC. Translating gives CASEDVLSKNIQYF.

V is TRBV19 and J is TRBJ2-7; D is possibly TRBD2 (6 bases). This CDR3 is 14 amino acids long. V lost 3 bases, J lost 7 bases, and 16 bases lay in between. CDR1 is LNHDA, CDR2 SQIVND, per germline (reference sequence). The CDR3 DNA sequence: TGTGCCAGTAGTATTGGGCTAGCGAGTGAAGAGCAGTACTTC. It specifies CASSIGLASEEQYF. The variable domain in full, completed from reference TRBV19 and TRBJ2-7, reads DGGITQSPKYLFRKEGQNVTLSCEQNLNHDAMYWYRQDPGQGLRLIYYSQIVNDFQKGDIAEGYSVSREKKESFPLTVTSAQKNPTAFYLCASSIGLASEEQYFGPGTRLTVT.

J is TRBJ2-7 and V is TRBV4-1; D is unresolved. Germline V gives CDR1 MGHRA, CDR2 YSYEKL. This CDR3 has 14 residues. With 4 bases removed from V and 0 bases from J, the gap between germline ends came to 10 bases. CDR3 nucleotides: TGCGCCAGCAGCCCCTACGGCAGCTCCTACGAGCAGTACTTC. Its translation is CASSPYGSSYEQYF.

The V and J genes are TRBV5-1 and TRBJ1-4, with TRBD1 matching over 9 bases. The CDR3 totals 18 residues. V was clipped by 3 bases and J by 3 bases; unmatched bases: 12. Germline V gives CDR1 SGHRS, CDR2 YFSETQ. The CDR3 DNA follows: TGCGCCAGCAGCTGGGGGCCCTACAGGGGGCAGTCTAATGAAAAACTGTTTTTT. Protein: CASSWGPYRGQSNEKLFF. Complete variable domain (other parts from reference TRBV5-1 and TRBJ1-4): KAGVTQTPRYLIKTRGQQVTLSCSPISGHRSVSWYQQTPGQGLQFLFEYFSETQRNKGNFPGRFSGRQFSNSRSEMNVSTLELGDSALYLCASSWGPYRGQSNEKLFFGSGTQLSVL.

The chain is built from TRBV28 and TRBJ2-5; TRBD2 agrees at 12 bases. The CDR3 is 17 residues long. V was clipped by 5 bases and J by 0 bases; unmatched bases: 7. In germline, CDR1 is MDHEN, CDR2 SYDVKM. CDR3 in DNA: TGTGCCAGCAGTGGAAAGACTAGCGGGGGATACCAAGAGACCCAGTACTTC. Translating gives CASSGKTSGGYQETQYF.

The chain combines TRBV10-3 with TRBJ2-7; tentative D call: TRBD1 (5 bases). Germline V lookup: CDR1 ENHRY, CDR2 SYGVKD. Trimming stripped 0 bases from V and 5 bases from J, with 11 bases between. The CDR3 loop spans 14 amino acids. The CDR3 protein is CAISESRGSNEQYF. The CDR3 DNA is TGTGCCATCAGTGAGTCAAGGGGTAGCAACGAGCAGTACTTC.

In this sample, this clone turned up a few times. The rearrangement uses TRBV9 and TRBJ1-1; D gene uncertain. Germline CDR1 is SGDLS and CDR2 is YYNGEE. V shed 0 bases and J shed 1 base, with 1 base lying between them. This CDR3 has 12 residues. The CDR3 is CASSVENTEAFF. CDR3 nucleotides: TGTGCCAGCAGCGTAGAGAACACTGAAGCTTTCTTT.

This chain uses TRBV6-6 with TRBJ2-3; D is unclear. CDR3 length equals 14 residues. The germline V and J ends were trimmed by 2 bases and 0 bases, with 6 bases remaining between them. Per the germline V gene, CDR1 is MNHNY and CDR2 is SVGAGI (reference sequence). The CDR3 protein is CASSYLISTDTQYF. As DNA, the CDR3 is TGTGCCAGCAGTTACCTGATTAGCACAGATACGCAGTATTTT.

The count of this clone is one. The chain employs TRBV27 and TRBJ1-6, with D possibly being TRBD1 (6 bases). Trimming left V 5 bases short and J 8 bases short, with 19 bases between. The CDR3 is 16 residues long. Germline lookup yields CDR1 MNHEY and CDR2 SMNVEV (reference sequence). CDR3 sequence reads: CASSLPPQGSYSPLHF. Here the CDR3 DNA reads TGTGCCAGCAGTCTCCCCCCTCAGGGGTCGTATTCACCCCTCCACTTT.

The chain recombines TRBV28 with TRBJ2-1, with 7 bases lining up with TRBD1. Unmatched junction bases numbered 14, after V lost 10 bases and J lost 2 bases. Germline V gene sequence: CDR1 MDHEN, CDR2 SYDVKM. The length of the CDR3 is 16 residues. The CDR3 spells CATPPSQGETYNEQFF. CDR3 DNA: TGTGCCACCCCCCCGAGCCAGGGGGAAACCTACAATGAGCAGTTCTTC. Variable domain in full (rest from reference TRBV28 and TRBJ2-1): DVKVTQSSRYLVKRTGEKVFLECVQDMDHENMFWYRQDPGLGLRLIYFSYDVKMKEKGDIPEGYSVSREKKERFSLILESASTNQTSMYLCATPPSQGETYNEQFFGPGTRLTVL.

The V and J genes are TRBV2 and TRBJ2-1; 11 nucleotides align to TRBD2. The CDR3 runs to 16 residues. V gave up 6 bases and J gave up 4 bases; unmatched junction bases: 8. Germline values: CDR1 SNHLY, CDR2 FYNNEI. Written as DNA, the CDR3 is TGTGCCAGCAGACTGACTAGCGGGGACTCTTACAATGAGCAGTTCTTC. It is translated as CASRLTSGDSYNEQFF.

This chain uses TRBV20-1 with TRBJ1-2; unclear D gene. CDR1 and CDR2 (germline): DFQATT, SNEGSKA (reference sequence). V shed 3 bases and J shed 3 bases, with 2 bases lying between them. This CDR3 has 10 amino acids. The DNA of the CDR3 is TGCAGTGCTAGCTACTATGGCTACACCTTC. Its protein is CSASYYGYTF.

This sequence joins TRBV6-6 and TRBJ1-5; D remains ambiguous. Trimming left V 0 bases short and J 2 bases short, with 5 bases between. This CDR3 contains 14 residues. Germline V gene lookup returns CDR1 MNHNY and CDR2 SVGAGI (reference sequence). The CDR3: CASSYSGGNQPQHF. The DNA of the CDR3 is TGTGCCAGCAGTTACTCCGGAGGCAATCAGCCCCAGCATTTT.

This clone was detected once. J is TRBJ2-7 and V is TRBV6-6, with 9 bases identical to TRBD2. CDR3 length equals 16 residues. Germline loops: CDR1 MNHNY, CDR2 SVGAGI (reference sequence). Trimming at V came to 6 bases and at J to 0 bases, leaving 9 bases not matched to a gene. Here the CDR3 reads CASRRTSGYLSYEQYF. For the CDR3, the DNA is TGTGCCAGCAGGCGCACTAGCGGGTATCTCTCCTACGAGCAGTACTTC.

Remarks on this clone: This specimen includes other DNA sequences encoding the same CDR3. This sequence joins TRBV30 and TRBJ2-2; 7 nucleotides align to TRBD2. V lost 2 bases, J lost 3 bases, and 0 bases stayed unmatched. The germline V gene has CDR1 GTSNPN and CDR2 SVGIG (reference sequence). The CDR3 runs to 13 residues. The CDR3 sequence: CAWSRGDTGELFF. The DNA for the CDR3 is TGTGCCTGGAGTCGGGGGGACACCGGGGAGCTGTTTTTT.